This T cell receptor (beta chain) was obtained from a study of blood T cell repertoires in COVID-19. Study background: The origin of the acute and convalescent COVID-19 samples was the United States, Italy and Spain. Nucleic acid was either cDNA or gDNA, and it came from T cells, B-cell-depleted T cells, or PBMCs.

Germline lookup yields CDR1 SGHTA and CDR2 FQGTGA. J lost 4 bases, V lost 3 bases, and 2 bases had no gene match. This CDR3 spans 13 amino acids. Original processing notes: Amplified reference gene primers provided the basis for estimating nucleated cell counts. Measured with immunoSEQ multiplex PCR; TCRdb has only the in-frame clones, and not every one. That table supplies the V and J calls and clone size; D and trimming were determined from the DNA. The sample has 220,000 or so clones, around 82% seen once. The origin of this receptor is a woman in her sixties with acute or convalescent COVID-19. J is TRBJ1-1 and V is TRBV7-3; TRBD1 matches at 7 bases. Sequencing was carried out using peripheral blood. CDR3 in DNA: TGTGCCAGCAGCTTTCAGGGGGGCACTGAAGCTTTCTTT. Its translation: CASSFQGGTEAFF.